This T cell receptor (beta chain) was sequenced for a study of beta chain features in type 1 diabetes. Overall study results and limits: There was a moderate but significant shortening of TCRB CDR3s in all four CD4+ subsets of Type 1 diabetes patients. Naive, central memory and regulatory TCRB repertoires appeared more similar among patients than healthy donors. Individuals with type 1 diabetes displayed fewer insertions and more deletions at VDJ junctions. PCR, the amplification step, might favor shorter templates, equally in patients and controls.

This clone was seen more than once but under ten times. Its antigen is not known. V gave up 1 base and J gave up 0 bases, with 7 bases separating them. This CDR3 has 15 amino acids. CDR1 is SEHNR, CDR2 FQNEAQ, per germline (reference sequence). What was sequenced were expressed TCRB transcripts, since all of the isolated RNA had been reverse transcribed. Measured with immunoSEQ multiplex PCR; TCRdb has only the in-frame clones, and not every one. The sample holds 120,000 to 150,000 clones, 9.5% to 10% seen once. This chain joins TRBV7-9 and TRBJ2-4; the D is unclear. This receptor was identified in a woman in her thirties or forties in good health. The sample comprised central memory CD4+ T cells from blood. The CDR3 reads CASSLVQIAKNIQYF. The CDR3 nucleotides are TGTGCCAGCAGCTTAGTACAAATAGCCAAAAACATTCAGTACTTC. Complete variable domain (other parts from reference TRBV7-9 and TRBJ2-4): DTGVSQNPRHKITKRGQNVTFRCDPISEHNRLYWYRQTLGQGPEFLTYFQNEAQLEKSRLLSDRFSAERPKGSFSTLEIQRTEQGDSAMYLCASSLVQIAKNIQYFGAGTRLSVL.